A single sample gave rise to the 23 T cell receptor beta chains below, sequenced in a study of OX40 agonist ivuxolimab in advanced cancers. Using immunoSEQ multiplex PCR, the repertoire was profiled, and TCRdb retains in-frame clones only, with some absent. The sample yields about 68,000 clones, 84% seen once. This specimen was CD4+ or CD8+ T cells sorted from blood, taken in a trial of the OX40 agonist ivuxolimab. The receptors were sampled from an adult with an advanced solid tumor such as melanoma, head and neck, liver or kidney cancer.

V is TRBV29-1 and J is TRBJ1-4; D possibly corresponds to TRBD1 (5 bases). This CDR3 region has 15 residues. Trimming left V 6 bases short and J 4 bases short, with 18 bases between. The germline gives CDR1 SQVTM, CDR2 ANQGSEA. The CDR3 nucleotides read TGCAGCGTGATCTCTGGGAGGGGCCTTAATGAAAAACTGTTTTTT. This encodes CSVISGRGLNEKLFF.

The genes are TRBV7-8 and TRBJ2-5; the match to TRBD2 covers 14 bases. Unmatched junction bases numbered 4, after V lost 5 bases and J lost 2 bases. Germline V lookup: CDR1 SGHVS, CDR2 FQNEAQ. This CDR3 region has 16 residues. Here the CDR3 reads CASSRGTSGRQETQYF. CDR3 nucleotide sequence: TGTGCCAGCAGCCGAGGGACTAGCGGGAGACAAGAGACCCAGTACTTC.

The chain recombines TRBV5-1 with TRBJ2-2, with D unclear. The CDR3 covers 16 residues. Germline CDR1 is SGHRS and CDR2 is YFSETQ. V lost 0 bases and J lost 0, with 9 bases in between. Here the CDR3 reads CASSLEVGPNTGELFF. The CDR3 DNA reads TGCGCCAGCAGCTTGGAGGTGGGTCCGAACACCGGGGAGCTGTTTTTT.

This chain uses TRBV6-6 with TRBJ2-1; 10 bases match TRBD1. V gave up 6 bases and J gave up 7 bases; unmatched junction bases: 6. The CDR3 consists of 14 residues. The germline gives CDR1 MNHNY, CDR2 SVGAGI (reference sequence). CDR3 sequence reads: CASRRQGAGNEQFF. The CDR3 region has the DNA TGTGCCAGCAGACGACAGGGGGCGGGTAATGAGCAGTTCTTC.

The V and J genes are TRBV28 and TRBJ2-7, with D tentatively TRBD1 (5 bases). V was pared by 8 bases and J by 0 bases, with 17 bases between. This CDR3 region has 15 residues. CDR1 is MDHEN, CDR2 SYDVKM, per germline. Here the CDR3 reads CASLPGHRLSYEQYF. CDR3 coding DNA: TGTGCCAGCTTACCAGGCCACAGGCTCTCCTACGAGCAGTACTTC.

CDR3 bases: TGTGCCAGAAGATCTGGACTAGCGGTTCCAAAGGGCTACGAGCAGTACTTC. Protein sequence: CARRSGLAVPKGYEQYF. The J gene is TRBJ2-7, the V gene TRBV5-3, with 10 bases identical to TRBD2. TRBV5-3 is an ORF, with its function uncertain. V dropped 5 bases and J dropped 3; count of bases not matched to a gene: 14. The CDR3 runs 17 residues.

This clone was recorded a few times. The J gene is TRBJ2-5, the V gene TRBV5-1, with D unclear. The germline V gene encodes CDR1 SGHRS and CDR2 YFSETQ. Trimming stripped 5 bases from V and 5 bases from J, with 13 bases between. The CDR3 loop spans 13 amino acids. CDR3 DNA sequence: TGCGCCAGCAGTATTGGATCGATGGAGACCCAGTACTTC. Its protein is CASSIGSMETQYF.

The chain has TRBV5-1 and TRBJ1-2; unclear D gene. The CDR3 runs to 16 residues. Trimming shortened V by 0 bases and J by 2 bases, and 14 bases separated the two germline ends. CDR1 and CDR2 from the germline V gene are SGHRS and YFSETQ. CDR3 DNA: TGCGCCAGCAGCTTGGAAGTCGTCCGGCGAAACTATGGCTACACCTTC. Its translation is CASSLEVVRRNYGYTF.

J is TRBJ1-1 and V is TRBV28; D not resolved. V lost 5 bases and J 1 base, leaving 11 bases between the germline ends. The CDR3 contains 14 residues. The germline gives CDR1 MDHEN, CDR2 SYDVKM. The CDR3: CASSRHWGNTEAFF. CDR3 bases: TGTGCCAGCAGTCGACATTGGGGGAACACTGAAGCTTTCTTT.

The V gene is TRBV5-1, the J gene TRBJ2-5, with D maybe TRBD2 (6 bases). The CDR3 contains 14 residues. Germline V gene sequence: CDR1 SGHRS, CDR2 YFSETQ. With 4 bases removed from V and 1 base from J, the gap between germline ends came to 11 bases. For the CDR3, the DNA is TGCGCCAGCAGCCGAGGCGGGACCCAAGAGACCCAGTACTTC. Protein sequence: CASSRGGTQETQYF.

This clone turned up a few times. The rearrangement links TRBV2 to TRBJ1-2, with D possibly being TRBD1 (6 bases). V was shortened by 7 bases and J by 3 bases, with 9 bases between the two germline ends. Per germline, CDR1 SNHLY and CDR2 FYNNEI. The CDR3 has 12 amino acids. The CDR3 nucleotides read TGTGCCAGCACCCGGACAGACTATGGCTACACCTTC. This sequence encodes CASTRTDYGYTF.

This sequence joins TRBV16 and TRBJ2-3; D is unclear. V was clipped by 4 bases and J by 6 bases, with 8 bases between them. Germline CDR1 and CDR2: KGHSY and FQNENV. The CDR3 has 12 amino acids. DNA of the CDR3: TGTGCCAGCAGCCGGGCGTCGGATACGCAGTATTTT. Translated, it gives CASSRASDTQYF.

This clone was seen just once. V is TRBV18 and J is TRBJ2-1; D possibly corresponds to TRBD1 (5 bases). Germline CDR1 is KGHSH and CDR2 is LQKENI. The V end was cut by 2 bases, the J end by 3 bases, with 14 bases between. The CDR3 loop spans 16 amino acids. The CDR3 region is CASSPRSDRHYNEQFF. CDR3 coding DNA: TGTGCCAGCTCACCAAGAAGTGACAGACACTACAATGAGCAGTTCTTC.

The gene calls are TRBV6-5 and TRBJ2-7; no reliable D call. The CDR3 contains 11 residues. From germline, CDR1 is MNHEY and CDR2 SVGAGI. V lost 4 bases and J lost 6, with 7 bases in between. The CDR3 spells CASSSFGEQYF. CDR3 DNA: TGTGCCAGCAGTTCTTTCGGCGAGCAGTACTTC.

The chain carries TRBV28 and TRBJ1-5, with D unclear. This CDR3 is 12 amino acids long. The V and J ends lost 4 bases and 4 bases respectively, with 5 bases between them. CDR1 MDHEN and CDR2 SYDVKM come from the germline V gene. This CDR3 reads CASSSGNQPQHF. In DNA, the CDR3 is TGTGCCAGCAGTTCGGGTAATCAGCCCCAGCATTTT.

In this sample, this clone turned up once. This chain uses TRBV5-4 with TRBJ2-7; possible D gene TRBD1, 6 bases. The germline V and J ends were trimmed by 3 bases and 5 bases, with 9 bases remaining between them. This CDR3 has 12 amino acids. CDR1 is SGHNT, CDR2 YYREEE, per germline (reference sequence). CDR3 sequence reads: CASSWDTNEQYF. The CDR3 region has the DNA TGTGCCAGCAGCTGGGACACCAACGAGCAGTACTTC.

Comment on this clone: The DNA is left out, because the CDR3 cannot be placed on it with certainty; the CDR3 is given as TCRdb lists it. J is TRBJ2-3 and V is TRBV28; the D call of TRBD2 is as the table states it, not checked on the DNA. With termini counted, the CDR3 has 17 amino acids. Germline V gene sequence: CDR1 MDHEN, CDR2 SYDVKM. The CDR3 spells CASNSPWGSGTIAGRYF.

The V gene is TRBV28, the J gene TRBJ1-2, with 8 bases identical to TRBD1. The V and J ends lost 2 bases and 7 bases, in that order; junction bases with no gene match: 12. This CDR3 is built from 16 residues. Germline-derived CDR1 and CDR2 are MDHEN and SYDVKM. The CDR3 sequence is CASSLPNFDRGAGYTF. The CDR3, as DNA: TGTGCCAGCAGTTTACCAAACTTTGACAGGGGTGCTGGCTACACCTTC.

The CDR3 spells CASSLSRLQKLFF. The CDR3 DNA sequence: TGTGCCAGCAGTTTATCCCGACTCCAAAAACTGTTTTTT. The V gene is TRBV28, the J gene TRBJ1-4; the D is unclear. Germline V gene data show CDR1 as MDHEN and CDR2 as SYDVKM. The CDR3 is made up of 13 amino acids. Trimming left V 1 base short and J 9 bases short, with 9 bases between.

This clone appeared once. The chain has TRBV6-5 and TRBJ2-7; 10 nucleotides agree with TRBD2. CDR3 length equals 15 residues. CDR1 and CDR2 from the germline V gene are MNHEY and SVGAGI. V lost 5 bases, J lost 1 base, and 5 bases stayed unmatched. The CDR3 loop is CASSLAGVSSYEQYF. The DNA for the CDR3 is TGTGCCAGCAGTCTAGCGGGAGTATCGTCCTACGAGCAGTACTTC.

The chain employs TRBV2 and TRBJ2-3, with unresolved D. Trimming removed 2 bases at V and 0 bases at J, with 6 bases between. The CDR3 sequence is 14 residues long. Germline-derived CDR1 and CDR2 are SNHLY and FYNNEI. The CDR3: CASSESSSTDTQYF. The CDR3 nucleotides read TGTGCCAGCAGTGAATCGTCGAGCACAGATACGCAGTATTTT.

V gene TRBV6-5 combines with J gene TRBJ2-7, with 8 nucleotides matching TRBD1. The V and J ends lost 6 bases and 2 bases, in that order; junction bases with no gene match: 6. Germline V gene sequence: CDR1 MNHEY, CDR2 SVGAGI. This CDR3 contains 14 residues. CDR3 bases: TGTGCCAGCAGCGGGAGACAGGGGACCTACGAGCAGTACTTC. Translating it yields CASSGRQGTYEQYF.

The chain links TRBV28 to TRBJ2-3; the D is unclear. The germline V gene has CDR1 MDHEN and CDR2 SYDVKM. Trimming removed 8 bases from V and 4 bases from J, with 10 bases in between. CDR3 length: 12 residues. CDR3 in amino acids: CASEHPSDTQYF. CDR3 nucleotides: TGTGCCAGCGAACATCCGTCAGATACGCAGTATTTT.